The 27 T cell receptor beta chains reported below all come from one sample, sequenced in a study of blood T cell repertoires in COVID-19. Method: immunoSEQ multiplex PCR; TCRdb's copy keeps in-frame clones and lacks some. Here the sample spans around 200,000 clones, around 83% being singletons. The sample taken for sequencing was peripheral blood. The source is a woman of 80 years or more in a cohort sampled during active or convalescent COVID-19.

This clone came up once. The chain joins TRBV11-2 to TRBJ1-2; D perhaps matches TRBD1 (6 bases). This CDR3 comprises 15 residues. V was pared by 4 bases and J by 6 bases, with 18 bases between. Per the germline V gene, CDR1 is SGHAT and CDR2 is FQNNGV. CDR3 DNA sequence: TGTGCCAGCAGCTCACGACAGGATGGTTACGATGGCTACACCTTC. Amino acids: CASSSRQDGYDGYTF.

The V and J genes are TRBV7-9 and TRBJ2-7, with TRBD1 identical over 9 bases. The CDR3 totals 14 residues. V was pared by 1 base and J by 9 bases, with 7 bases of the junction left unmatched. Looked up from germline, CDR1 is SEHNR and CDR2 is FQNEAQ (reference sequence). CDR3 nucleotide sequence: TGTGCCAGCAGCTTAGATAACAGGGGGCTGGTGCAGTACGTC. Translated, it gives CASSLDNRGLVQYV.

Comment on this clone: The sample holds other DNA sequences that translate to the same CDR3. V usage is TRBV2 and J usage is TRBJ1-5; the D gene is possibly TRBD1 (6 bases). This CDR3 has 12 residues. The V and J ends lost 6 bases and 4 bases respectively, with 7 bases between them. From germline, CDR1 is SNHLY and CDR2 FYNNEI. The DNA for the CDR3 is TGTGCCAGCAGAACAGGGAATCAGCCCCAGCATTTT. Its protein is CASRTGNQPQHF.

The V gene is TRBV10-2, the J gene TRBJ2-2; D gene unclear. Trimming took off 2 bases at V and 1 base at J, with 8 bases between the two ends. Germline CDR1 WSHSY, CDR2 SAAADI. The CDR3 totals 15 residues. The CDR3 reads CASSELEKNTGELFF. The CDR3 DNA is TGCGCCAGCAGTGAGCTTGAGAAGAACACCGGGGAGCTGTTTTTT.

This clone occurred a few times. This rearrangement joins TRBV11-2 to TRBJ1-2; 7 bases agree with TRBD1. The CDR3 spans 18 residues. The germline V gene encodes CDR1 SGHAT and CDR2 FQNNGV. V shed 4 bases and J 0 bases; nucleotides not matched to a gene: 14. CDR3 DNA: TGTGCCAGCAGCTCCTTGAGACAGGGCAATCCCGCTAACTATGGCTACACCTTC. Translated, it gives CASSSLRQGNPANYGYTF.

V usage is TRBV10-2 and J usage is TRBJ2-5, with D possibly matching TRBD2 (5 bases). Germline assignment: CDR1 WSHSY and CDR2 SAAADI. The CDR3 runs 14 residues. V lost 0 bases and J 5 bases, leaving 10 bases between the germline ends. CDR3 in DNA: TGCGCCAGCAGTGAGTCCCCTAGCCGTGAGACCCAGTACTTC. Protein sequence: CASSESPSRETQYF.

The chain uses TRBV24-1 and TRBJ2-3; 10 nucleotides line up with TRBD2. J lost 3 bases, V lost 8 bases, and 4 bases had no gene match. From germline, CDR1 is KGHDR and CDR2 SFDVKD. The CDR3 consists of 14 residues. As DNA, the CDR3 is TGTGCCACCACAGCGGGAGGGCCGACAGATACGCAGTATTTT. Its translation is CATTAGGPTDTQYF.

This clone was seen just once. The CDR3 DNA is TGTGCCAGCAGTACAGGGGTTGGCTACACCTTC. Residues: CASSTGVGYTF. This chain links TRBV12-3 or TRBV12-4 with TRBJ1-2; 7 nucleotides match TRBD1. After removal of 5 bases from V and 7 bases from J, the junction contained 1 base not matched to a gene. The CDR3 length is 11 residues.

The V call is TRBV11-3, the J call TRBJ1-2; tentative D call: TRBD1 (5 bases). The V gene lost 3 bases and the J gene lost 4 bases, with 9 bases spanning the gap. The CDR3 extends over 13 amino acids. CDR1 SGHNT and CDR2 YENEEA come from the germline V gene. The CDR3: CASSLKGIYGYTF. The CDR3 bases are TGTGCCAGCAGCTTGAAGGGGATCTATGGCTACACCTTC. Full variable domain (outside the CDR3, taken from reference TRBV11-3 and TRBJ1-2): EAGVVQSPRYKIIEKKQPVAFWCNPISGHNTLYWYLQNLGQGPELLIRYENEEAVDDSQLPKDRFSAERLKGVDSTLKIQPAELGDSAVYLCASSLKGIYGYTFGSGTRLTVV.

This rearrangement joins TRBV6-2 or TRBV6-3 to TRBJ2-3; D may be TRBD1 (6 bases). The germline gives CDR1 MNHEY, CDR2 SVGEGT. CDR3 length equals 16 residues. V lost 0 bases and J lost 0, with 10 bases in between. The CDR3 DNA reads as TGTGCCAGCAGTTACTCGACAGGATGGAGCACAGATACGCAGTATTTT. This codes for CASSYSTGWSTDTQYF.

This chain's CDR3 is CASSKDLASGAFF. The CDR3 nucleotides are TGTGCCAGCAGTAAGGACTTGGCCTCGGGGGCTTTCTTT. The genes are TRBV12-3 or TRBV12-4 and TRBJ1-1; D unclear. V lost 5 bases, J lost 11 bases, and 18 bases lay in between. The CDR3 has 13 residues.

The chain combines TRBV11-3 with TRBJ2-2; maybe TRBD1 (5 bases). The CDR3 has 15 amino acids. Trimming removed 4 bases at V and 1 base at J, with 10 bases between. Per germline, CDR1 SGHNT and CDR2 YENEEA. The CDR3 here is CASSWGSLNTGELFF. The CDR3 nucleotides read TGTGCCAGCAGCTGGGGCAGCCTGAACACCGGGGAGCTGTTTTTT.

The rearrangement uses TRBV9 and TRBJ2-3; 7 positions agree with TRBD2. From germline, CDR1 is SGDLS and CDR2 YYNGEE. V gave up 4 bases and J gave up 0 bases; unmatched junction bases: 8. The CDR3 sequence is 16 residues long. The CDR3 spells CASSPRLATSTDTQYF. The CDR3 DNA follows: TGTGCCAGCAGCCCTCGACTAGCAACGAGCACAGATACGCAGTATTTT.

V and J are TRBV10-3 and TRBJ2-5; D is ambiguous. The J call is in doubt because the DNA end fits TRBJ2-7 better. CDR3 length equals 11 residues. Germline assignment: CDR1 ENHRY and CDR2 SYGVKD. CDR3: CAISNSYEQYF. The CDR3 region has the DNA TGTGCCATCAGTAACTCCTACGAGCAGTACTTC.

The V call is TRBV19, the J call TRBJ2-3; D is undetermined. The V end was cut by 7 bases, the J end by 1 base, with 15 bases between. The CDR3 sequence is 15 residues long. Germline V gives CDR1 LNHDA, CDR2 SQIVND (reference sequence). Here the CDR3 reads CASTGPYTGTDTQYF. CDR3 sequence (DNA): TGTGCCAGTACTGGCCCCTACACAGGCACAGATACGCAGTATTTT.

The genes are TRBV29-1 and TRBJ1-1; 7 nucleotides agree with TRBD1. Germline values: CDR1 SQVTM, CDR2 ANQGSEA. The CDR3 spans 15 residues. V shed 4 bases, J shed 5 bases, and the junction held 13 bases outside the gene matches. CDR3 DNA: TGCAGCGTTGCCCGAATGACAGGGCGTGGAACTGAAGCTTTCTTT. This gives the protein CSVARMTGRGTEAFF. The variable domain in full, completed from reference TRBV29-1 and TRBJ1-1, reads SAVISQKPSRDICQRGTSLTIQCQVDSQVTMMFWYRQQPGQSLTLIATANQGSEATYESGFVIDKFPISRPNLTFSTLTVSNMSPEDSSIYLCSVARMTGRGTEAFFGQGTRLTVV.

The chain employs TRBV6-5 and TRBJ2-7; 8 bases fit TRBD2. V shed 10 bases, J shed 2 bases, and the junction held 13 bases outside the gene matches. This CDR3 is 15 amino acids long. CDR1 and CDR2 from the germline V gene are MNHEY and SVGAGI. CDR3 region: CATGRSSGLPYEQYV. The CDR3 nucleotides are TGTGCCACCGGCAGATCTAGCGGGCTCCCCTACGAGCAGTACGTC.

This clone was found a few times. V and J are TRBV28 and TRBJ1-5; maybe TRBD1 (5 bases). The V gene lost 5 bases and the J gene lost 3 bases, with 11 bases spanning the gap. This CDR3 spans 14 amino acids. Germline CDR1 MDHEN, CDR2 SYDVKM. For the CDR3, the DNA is TGTGCCAGCAGTCCAAGACAGCCCAATCAGCCCCAGCATTTT. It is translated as CASSPRQPNQPQHF.

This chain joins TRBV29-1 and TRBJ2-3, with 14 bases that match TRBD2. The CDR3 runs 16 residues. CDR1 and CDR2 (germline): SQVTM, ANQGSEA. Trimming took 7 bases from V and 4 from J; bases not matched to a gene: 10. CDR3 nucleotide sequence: TGCAGCGGCGGGACTAGCGGGGGCTCCAGTCCAGATACGCAGTATTTT. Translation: CSGGTSGGSSPDTQYF.

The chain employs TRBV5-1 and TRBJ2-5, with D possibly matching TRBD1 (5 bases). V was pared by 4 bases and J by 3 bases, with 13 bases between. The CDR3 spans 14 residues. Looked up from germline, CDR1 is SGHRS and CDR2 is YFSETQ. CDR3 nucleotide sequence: TGCGCCAGCAGCCCTCTAAGCAGGGAAGAGACCCAGTACTTC. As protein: CASSPLSREETQYF.

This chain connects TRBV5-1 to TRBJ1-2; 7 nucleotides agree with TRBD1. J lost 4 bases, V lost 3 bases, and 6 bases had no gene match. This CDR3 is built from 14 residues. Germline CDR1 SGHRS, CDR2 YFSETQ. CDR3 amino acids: CASSSTGFSYGYTF. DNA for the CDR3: TGCGCCAGCAGCTCGACAGGGTTCAGCTATGGCTACACCTTC.

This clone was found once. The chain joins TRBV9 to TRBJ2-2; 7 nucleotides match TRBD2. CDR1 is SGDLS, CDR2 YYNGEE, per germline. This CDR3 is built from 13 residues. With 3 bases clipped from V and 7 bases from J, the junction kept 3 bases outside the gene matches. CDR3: CASSGGGGGELFF. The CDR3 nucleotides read TGTGCCAGCAGCGGCGGGGGAGGCGGGGAGCTGTTTTTT.

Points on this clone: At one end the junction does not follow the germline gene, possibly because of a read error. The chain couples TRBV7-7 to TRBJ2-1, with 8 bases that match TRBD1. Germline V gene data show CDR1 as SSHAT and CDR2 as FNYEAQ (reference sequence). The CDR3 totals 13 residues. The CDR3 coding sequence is TGTGCTAGCAGCTTAGACAGGGGAAATGAGCAGTTCTTC. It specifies CASSLDRGNEQFF.

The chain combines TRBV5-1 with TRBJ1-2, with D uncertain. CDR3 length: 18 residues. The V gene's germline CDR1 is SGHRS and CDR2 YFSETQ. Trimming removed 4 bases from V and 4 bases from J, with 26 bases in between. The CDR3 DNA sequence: TGCGCCAGCAGCCTAAAACTAATTGAGGCCGGAAGTAGCTATGGCTACACCTTC. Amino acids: CASSLKLIEAGSSYGYTF.

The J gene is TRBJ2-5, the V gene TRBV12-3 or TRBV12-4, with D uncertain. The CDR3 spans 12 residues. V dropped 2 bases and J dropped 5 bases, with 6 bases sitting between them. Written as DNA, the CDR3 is TGTGCCAGCAGTTTATATCTTGAGACCCAGTACTTC. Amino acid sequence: CASSLYLETQYF.

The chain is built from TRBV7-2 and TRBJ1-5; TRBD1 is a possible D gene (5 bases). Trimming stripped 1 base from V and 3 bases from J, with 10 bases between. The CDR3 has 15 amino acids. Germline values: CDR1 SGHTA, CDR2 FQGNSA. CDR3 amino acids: CASSLESGPNQPQHF. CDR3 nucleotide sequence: TGTGCCAGCAGCTTAGAGTCAGGGCCCAATCAGCCCCAGCATTTT. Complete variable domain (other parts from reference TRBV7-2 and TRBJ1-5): GAGVSQSPSNKVTEKGKDVELRCDPISGHTALYWYRQSLGQGLEFLIYFQGNSAPDKSGLPSDRFSAERTGGSVSTLTIQRTQQEDSAVYLCASSLESGPNQPQHFGDGTRLSIL.

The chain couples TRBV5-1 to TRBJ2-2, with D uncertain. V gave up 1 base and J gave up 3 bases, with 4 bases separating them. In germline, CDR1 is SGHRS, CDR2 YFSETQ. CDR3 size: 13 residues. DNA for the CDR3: TGCGCCAGCAGCTTGCAGGACACCGGGGAGCTGTTTTTT. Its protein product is CASSLQDTGELFF. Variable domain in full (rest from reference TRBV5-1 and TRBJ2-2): KAGVTQTPRYLIKTRGQQVTLSCSPISGHRSVSWYQQTPGQGLQFLFEYFSETQRNKGNFPGRFSGRQFSNSRSEMNVSTLELGDSALYLCASSLQDTGELFFGEGSRLTVL.